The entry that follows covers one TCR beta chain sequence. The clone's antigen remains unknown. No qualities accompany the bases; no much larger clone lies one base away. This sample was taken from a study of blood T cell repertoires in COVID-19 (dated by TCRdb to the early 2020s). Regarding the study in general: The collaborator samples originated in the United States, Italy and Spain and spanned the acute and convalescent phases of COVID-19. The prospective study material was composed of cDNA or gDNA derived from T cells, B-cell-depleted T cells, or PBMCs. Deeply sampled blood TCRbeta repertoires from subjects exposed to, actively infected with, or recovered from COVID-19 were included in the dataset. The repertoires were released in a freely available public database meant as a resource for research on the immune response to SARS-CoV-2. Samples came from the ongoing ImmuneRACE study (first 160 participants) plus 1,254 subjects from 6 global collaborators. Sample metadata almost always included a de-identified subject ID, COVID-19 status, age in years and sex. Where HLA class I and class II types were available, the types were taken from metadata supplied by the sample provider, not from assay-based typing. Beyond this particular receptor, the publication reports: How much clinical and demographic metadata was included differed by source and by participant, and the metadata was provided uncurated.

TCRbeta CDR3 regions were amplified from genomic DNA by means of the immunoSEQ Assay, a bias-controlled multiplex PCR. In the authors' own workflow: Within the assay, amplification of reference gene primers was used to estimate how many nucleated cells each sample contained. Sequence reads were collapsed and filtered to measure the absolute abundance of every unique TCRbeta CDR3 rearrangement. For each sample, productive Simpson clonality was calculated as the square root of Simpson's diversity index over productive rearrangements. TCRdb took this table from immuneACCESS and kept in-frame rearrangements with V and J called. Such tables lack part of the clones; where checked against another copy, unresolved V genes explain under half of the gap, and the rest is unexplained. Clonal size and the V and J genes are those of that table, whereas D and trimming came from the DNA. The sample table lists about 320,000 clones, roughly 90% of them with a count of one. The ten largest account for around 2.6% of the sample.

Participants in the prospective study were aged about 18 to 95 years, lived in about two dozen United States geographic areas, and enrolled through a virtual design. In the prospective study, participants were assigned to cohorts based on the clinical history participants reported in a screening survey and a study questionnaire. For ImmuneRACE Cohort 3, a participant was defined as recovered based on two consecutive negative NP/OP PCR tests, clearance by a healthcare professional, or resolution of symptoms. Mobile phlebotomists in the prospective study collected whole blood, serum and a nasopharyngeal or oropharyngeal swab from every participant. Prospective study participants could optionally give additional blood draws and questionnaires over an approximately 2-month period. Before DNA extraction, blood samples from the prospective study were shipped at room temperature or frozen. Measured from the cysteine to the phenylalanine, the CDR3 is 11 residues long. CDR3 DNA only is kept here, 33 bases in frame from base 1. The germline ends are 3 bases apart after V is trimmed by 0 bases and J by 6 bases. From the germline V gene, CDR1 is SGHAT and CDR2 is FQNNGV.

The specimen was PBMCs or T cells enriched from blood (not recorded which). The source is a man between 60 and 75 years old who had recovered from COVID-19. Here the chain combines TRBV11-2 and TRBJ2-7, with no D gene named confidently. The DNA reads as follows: TGTGCCAGCAGCTTAGATCGCGAGCAGTACTTC. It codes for CASSLDREQYF.